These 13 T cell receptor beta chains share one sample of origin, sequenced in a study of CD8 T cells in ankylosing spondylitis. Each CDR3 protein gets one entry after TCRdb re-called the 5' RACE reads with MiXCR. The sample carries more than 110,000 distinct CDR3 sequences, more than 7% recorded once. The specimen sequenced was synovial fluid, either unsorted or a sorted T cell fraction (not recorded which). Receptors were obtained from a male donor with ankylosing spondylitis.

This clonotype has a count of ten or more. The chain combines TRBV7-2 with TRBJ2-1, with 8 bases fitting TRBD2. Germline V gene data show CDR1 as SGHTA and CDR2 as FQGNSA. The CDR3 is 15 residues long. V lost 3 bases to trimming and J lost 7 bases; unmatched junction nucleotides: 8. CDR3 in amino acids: CASSFVAGGFNEQFF. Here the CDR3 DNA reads TGTGCCAGCAGCTTCGTTGCGGGAGGTTTTAATGAGCAGTTCTTC.

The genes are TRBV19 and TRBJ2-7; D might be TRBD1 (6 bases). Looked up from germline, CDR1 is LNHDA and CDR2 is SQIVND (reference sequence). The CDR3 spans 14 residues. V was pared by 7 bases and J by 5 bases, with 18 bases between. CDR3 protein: CASTPGHLRDEQYF. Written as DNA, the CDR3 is TGTGCCAGTACCCCGGGACACCTGCGCGACGAGCAGTACTTC. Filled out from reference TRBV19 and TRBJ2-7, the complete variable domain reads DGGITQSPKYLFRKEGQNVTLSCEQNLNHDAMYWYRQDPGQGLRLIYYSQIVNDFQKGDIAEGYSVSREKKESFPLTVTSAQKNPTAFYLCASTPGHLRDEQYFGPGTRLTVT.

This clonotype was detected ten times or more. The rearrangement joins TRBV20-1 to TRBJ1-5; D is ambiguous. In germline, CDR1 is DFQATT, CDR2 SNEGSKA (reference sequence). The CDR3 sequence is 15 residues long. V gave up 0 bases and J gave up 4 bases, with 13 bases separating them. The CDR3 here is CSARDQRRSNQPQHF. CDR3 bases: TGCAGTGCTAGAGATCAAAGGCGTTCAAATCAGCCCCAGCATTTT.

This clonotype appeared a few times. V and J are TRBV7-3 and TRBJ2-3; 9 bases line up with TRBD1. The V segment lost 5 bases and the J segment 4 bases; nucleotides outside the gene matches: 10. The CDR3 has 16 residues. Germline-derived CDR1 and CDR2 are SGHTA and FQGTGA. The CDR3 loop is CASSPVQGAVADTQYF. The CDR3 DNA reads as TGTGCCAGCAGCCCCGTACAGGGGGCGGTTGCAGATACGCAGTATTTT.

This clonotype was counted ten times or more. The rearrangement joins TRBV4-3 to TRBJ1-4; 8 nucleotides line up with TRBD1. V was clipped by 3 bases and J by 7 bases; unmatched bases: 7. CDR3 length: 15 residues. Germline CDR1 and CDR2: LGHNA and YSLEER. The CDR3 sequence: CASSQYRGVSEKLFF. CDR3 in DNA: TGCGCCAGCAGCCAGTACAGGGGGGTGAGTGAAAAACTGTTTTTT.

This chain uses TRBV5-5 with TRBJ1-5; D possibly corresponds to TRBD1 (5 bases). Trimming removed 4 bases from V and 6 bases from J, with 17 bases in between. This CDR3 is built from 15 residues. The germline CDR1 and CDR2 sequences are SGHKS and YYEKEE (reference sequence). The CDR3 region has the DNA TGTGCCAGCAGCGTCGGGACTGTTAATGGTCAGCCCCAGCATTTT. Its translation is CASSVGTVNGQPQHF.

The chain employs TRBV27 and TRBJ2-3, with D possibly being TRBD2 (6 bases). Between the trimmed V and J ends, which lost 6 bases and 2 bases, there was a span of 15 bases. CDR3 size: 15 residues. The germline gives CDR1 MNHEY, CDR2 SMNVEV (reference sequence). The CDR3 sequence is CASSPNSGITDTQYF. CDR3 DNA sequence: TGTGCCAGCAGCCCGAATAGCGGAATCACAGATACGCAGTATTTT.

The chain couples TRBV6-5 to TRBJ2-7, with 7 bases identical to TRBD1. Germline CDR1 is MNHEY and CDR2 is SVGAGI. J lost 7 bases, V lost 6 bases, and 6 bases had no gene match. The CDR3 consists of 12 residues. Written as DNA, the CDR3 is TGTGCCAGCAGACGGACAGGCGGAGAGCAGTACTTC. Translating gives CASRRTGGEQYF.

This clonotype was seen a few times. The CDR3 protein is CATLADRTYNEQFF. For the CDR3, the DNA is TGTGCCACCCTAGCGGACAGGACCTACAATGAGCAGTTCTTC. This sequence joins TRBV6-1 and TRBJ2-1; D may be TRBD1 or TRBD2 (7 bases each). The germline V and J ends were trimmed by 10 bases and 2 bases, with 15 bases remaining between them. The CDR3 runs to 14 residues. Germline CDR1 and CDR2: MNHNS and SASEGT.

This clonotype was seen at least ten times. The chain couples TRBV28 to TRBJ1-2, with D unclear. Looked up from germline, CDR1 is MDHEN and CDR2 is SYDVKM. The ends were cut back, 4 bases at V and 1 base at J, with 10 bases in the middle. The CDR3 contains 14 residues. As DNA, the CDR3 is TGTGCCAGCAGTTCAGGTGCTGATAACTATGGCTACACCTTC. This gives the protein CASSSGADNYGYTF.

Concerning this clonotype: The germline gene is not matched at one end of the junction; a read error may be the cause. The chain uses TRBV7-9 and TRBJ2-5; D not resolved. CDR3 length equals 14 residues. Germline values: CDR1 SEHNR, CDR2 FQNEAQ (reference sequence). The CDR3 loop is CAGSLGLLRETQYF. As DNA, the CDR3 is TGTGCCGGCAGCTTAGGTTTACTCAGAGAGACCCAGTACTTC.

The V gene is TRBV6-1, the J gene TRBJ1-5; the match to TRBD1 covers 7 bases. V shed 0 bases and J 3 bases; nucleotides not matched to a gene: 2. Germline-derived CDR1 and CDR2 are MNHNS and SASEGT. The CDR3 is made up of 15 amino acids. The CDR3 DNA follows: TGTGCCAGCAGTGAAGCGGGGACAGACAATCAGCCCCAGCATTTT. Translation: CASSEAGTDNQPQHF.

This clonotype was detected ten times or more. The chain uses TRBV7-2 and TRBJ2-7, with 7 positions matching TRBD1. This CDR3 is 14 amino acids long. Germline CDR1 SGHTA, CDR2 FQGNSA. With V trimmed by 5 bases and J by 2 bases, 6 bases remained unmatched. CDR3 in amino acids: CASSRNRGPYEQYF. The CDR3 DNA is TGTGCCAGCAGCCGCAACAGGGGTCCCTACGAGCAGTACTTC.